The 27 T cell receptor beta chains presented below share a single source sample, sequenced in a study of identical twins (dated by TCRdb to about 2016). The method was 5' RACE. Sequencing relied on an Illumina HiSeq 2000. TCRdb redid the processing of the public reads, applying fastp at Q25 and MiXCR, and retained in-frame beta chains. Every entry covers one CDR3 protein and lists the most common genes and DNA from its rows. The sample profile shows hundreds of thousands of distinct CDR3 sequences; approximately 6.1% of them were found once. In total, the top ten clones hold 1.5% to 2% of the sample. Sequencing was carried out using naive T cells sorted from blood. The sample's cell subset or site label, in plain terms: cells isolated with a human naive T-cell isolation kit. The receptors were sampled from a man younger than 35 in good health.

In this sample, this clonotype turned up many times. The CDR3 DNA reads as TGTGCCAGCAGTCTATACGGGGGCTCCTATCAGCCCCAGCATTTT. This gives the protein CASSLYGGSYQPQHF. The chain carries TRBV27 and TRBJ1-5; D possibly corresponds to TRBD1 (6 bases). In germline, CDR1 is MNHEY, CDR2 SMNVEV (reference sequence). The CDR3 is 15 amino acids. V dropped 5 bases and J dropped 5 bases, with 16 bases sitting between them.

The rearrangement links TRBV19 to TRBJ2-2, with TRBD2 as a possible D gene (6 bases). V was pared by 3 bases and J by 4 bases, with 9 bases between. Looked up from germline, CDR1 is LNHDA and CDR2 is SQIVND (reference sequence). CDR3 length: 14 amino acids. CDR3 residues: CASSMFGGTGELFF. CDR3 nucleotides: TGTGCCAGTAGTATGTTCGGGGGCACCGGGGAGCTGTTTTTT.

This clonotype showed up many times. The chain links TRBV20-1 to TRBJ2-1; D unresolved. The CDR3 has 13 residues. Germline V CDR1 and CDR2: DFQATT, SNEGSKA (reference sequence). Here the CDR3 DNA reads TGCAGCGTTCGAGCTGTCTCCTACAATGAGCAGTTCTTC. Translating it yields CSVRAVSYNEQFF.

This clonotype was detected a few times. The chain has TRBV6-5 and TRBJ1-1; the D is unclear. CDR1 and CDR2 from the germline V gene are MNHEY and SVGAGI. Trimming took off 5 bases at V and 6 bases at J, with 7 bases between the two ends. The CDR3 extends over 11 amino acids. The CDR3 coding sequence is TGTGCCAGCAGTCGGATGTCTGAAGCTTTCTTT. As protein: CASSRMSEAFF.

This clonotype was counted at least ten times. The chain recombines TRBV7-3 with TRBJ1-6; 7 bases agree with TRBD1. This CDR3 contains 15 residues. V lost 1 base, J lost 9 bases, and 6 bases stayed unmatched. Looked up from germline, CDR1 is SGHTA and CDR2 is FQGTGA. In nucleotides, the CDR3 is TGTGCCAGCAGCTTAAGCGGGACAGAAGTTTCACCCCTCCACTTT. This sequence encodes CASSLSGTEVSPLHF.

The chain is built from TRBV29-1 and TRBJ1-1; no firm D call. This CDR3 comprises 13 residues. The germline V and J ends were trimmed by 5 bases and 2 bases, with 12 bases remaining between them. Germline V gene lookup returns CDR1 SQVTM and CDR2 ANQGSEA. The CDR3 sequence: CSVSTSVNTEAFF. CDR3 DNA sequence: TGCAGCGTTTCAACCAGCGTAAACACTGAAGCTTTCTTT.

As regards this clonotype: One end of the junction is discordant with germline, which a read error may explain. The chain is built from TRBV12-3 or TRBV12-4 and TRBJ2-2; weak D call: TRBD2 (6 bases). The CDR3 extends over 15 amino acids. The DNA for the CDR3 is TGTGCCAGCAGCATTGGACTACCGAAGACCGGGGAGCTGTTTTTT. Protein sequence: CASSIGLPKTGELFF.

This clonotype was found many times. This chain connects TRBV15 to TRBJ1-2, with D hard to call. V dropped 4 bases and J dropped 2 bases, with 8 bases sitting between them. This CDR3 has 13 amino acids. Germline V gene sequence: CDR1 LNHNV, CDR2 YYDKDF (reference sequence). The DNA of the CDR3 is TGTGCCACCAGCACCGACAAAAACTATGGCTACACCTTC. Protein product: CATSTDKNYGYTF.

This clonotype has a handful of counts. The genes are TRBV5-1 and TRBJ2-1, with D perhaps matching TRBD2 (6 bases). Germline assignment: CDR1 SGHRS and CDR2 YFSETQ. The CDR3 runs 14 residues. V lost 7 bases, J lost 7 bases, and 18 bases lay in between. CDR3 amino acids: CASGGLVGVNEQFF. In DNA, the CDR3 is TGCGCCAGCGGGGGACTGGTGGGGGTGAATGAGCAGTTCTTC.

This clonotype was seen ten or more times. This rearrangement joins TRBV5-1 to TRBJ1-1, with a weak D call TRBD1 (5 bases). Germline lookup yields CDR1 SGHRS and CDR2 YFSETQ. V was shortened by 1 base and J by 3 bases, with 7 bases between the two germline ends. The CDR3 runs to 13 residues. The CDR3 loop reads CASSLLGDTEAFF. In nucleotides, the CDR3 is TGCGCCAGCAGCTTGTTAGGGGACACTGAAGCTTTCTTT. Combining the CDR3 with reference TRBV5-1 and TRBJ1-1 gives the whole variable domain KAGVTQTPRYLIKTRGQQVTLSCSPISGHRSVSWYQQTPGQGLQFLFEYFSETQRNKGNFPGRFSGRQFSNSRSEMNVSTLELGDSALYLCASSLLGDTEAFFGQGTRLTVV.

The chain joins TRBV5-1 to TRBJ2-3; D is perhaps TRBD1 (6 bases). Germline V gene sequence: CDR1 SGHRS, CDR2 YFSETQ. The CDR3 spans 14 residues. V shed 4 bases and J shed 3 bases, with 12 bases lying between them. The CDR3 coding sequence is TGCGCCAGCAGCCCCCTAGGGACAACAGATACGCAGTATTTT. Translation: CASSPLGTTDTQYF.

This clonotype appeared many times. The gene calls are TRBV20-1 and TRBJ2-7; 8 bases line up with TRBD2. The V segment lost 6 bases and the J segment 5 bases; nucleotides outside the gene matches: 9. The CDR3 runs 13 residues. Germline lookup yields CDR1 DFQATT and CDR2 SNEGSKA (reference sequence). The CDR3 loop is CSAGGAGDHEQYF. The CDR3 nucleotides are TGCAGTGCCGGGGGAGCGGGAGACCACGAGCAGTACTTC.

This clonotype was detected ten times or more. V gene TRBV5-1 combines with J gene TRBJ1-1, with D perhaps TRBD1 (5 bases). Trimming cost V 4 bases and J 1 base, with 14 bases left between them. CDR3 length: 15 residues. Germline assignment: CDR1 SGHRS and CDR2 YFSETQ. In nucleotides, the CDR3 is TGCGCCAGCAGCCCCTTTTCGACAGAGAACACTGAAGCTTTCTTT. Amino acid sequence: CASSPFSTENTEAFF.

This clonotype was counted at least ten times. V usage is TRBV18 and J usage is TRBJ2-3; D perhaps matches TRBD1 (5 bases). The germline V gene encodes CDR1 KGHSH and CDR2 LQKENI. The CDR3 extends over 14 amino acids. Trimming stripped 2 bases from V and 5 bases from J, with 11 bases between. CDR3 in amino acids: CASSPDSTGDTQYF. CDR3 bases: TGTGCCAGCTCACCAGACTCAACAGGAGATACGCAGTATTTT.

In regard to this clonotype: A much more abundant neighbour one base away suggests this may be a read error. The CDR3 does not end in the conserved phenylalanine or tryptophan, so this is likely a read error. This rearrangement joins TRBV7-2 to TRBJ2-3; 10 positions match TRBD2. Per germline, CDR1 SGHTA and CDR2 FQGNSA. The V and J ends lost 5 bases and 6 bases, in that order; junction bases with no gene match: 5. This CDR3 has 14 residues. CDR3 region: CASSPGTSADTQYS. The DNA for the CDR3 is TGTGCCAGCAGCCCGGGGACTAGCGCTGATACGCAGTATTCT.

This clonotype was recorded at least ten times. The rearrangement links TRBV29-1 to TRBJ2-3; possibly TRBD1 for D (5 bases). Germline CDR1 is SQVTM and CDR2 is ANQGSEA. V was shortened by 0 bases and J by 3 bases, with 13 bases between the two germline ends. The CDR3 consists of 15 residues. CDR3 nucleotide sequence: TGCAGCGTTGAAGAAGGTAGGGGATTAACAGATACGCAGTATTTT. Its protein is CSVEEGRGLTDTQYF.

This clonotype was picked up many times. J is TRBJ2-3 and V is TRBV5-6, with TRBD2 as a possible D gene (7 bases). Trimming took off 0 bases at V and 6 bases at J, with 11 bases between the two ends. This CDR3 comprises 14 residues. The germline CDR1 and CDR2 sequences are SGHDT and YYEEEE. The CDR3 region has the DNA TGTGCCAGCAGCTTGGGGACAGCGGGGGATACGCAGTATTTT. Its protein product is CASSLGTAGDTQYF.

This clonotype was seen ten or more times. The V and J genes are TRBV5-5 and TRBJ2-7; 7 bases align to TRBD1. The ends lost 7 bases at V and 3 bases at J; junction bases unmatched: 10. Germline V gives CDR1 SGHKS, CDR2 YYEKEE (reference sequence). There are 14 residues in the CDR3. Written as DNA, the CDR3 is TGTGCCAGCTACCCCGGGACAGAATTCTACGAGCAGTACTTC. This codes for CASYPGTEFYEQYF.

This sequence joins TRBV5-1 and TRBJ2-7; D not certain. V was trimmed by 0 bases and J by 6 bases, leaving 10 bases between them. The germline V gene encodes CDR1 SGHRS and CDR2 YFSETQ. This CDR3 spans 13 amino acids. In DNA form, the CDR3 reads TGCGCCAGCAGCTTGGCCACAGTAGCCGAGCAGTACGTC. It encodes CASSLATVAEQYV.

This clonotype has at least ten counts. This chain uses TRBV3-1 with TRBJ2-5, with 7 positions matching TRBD1. CDR1 and CDR2 from the germline V gene are LGHDT and YNNKEL (reference sequence). The CDR3 sequence is 14 residues long. The V segment lost 4 bases and the J segment 4 bases; nucleotides outside the gene matches: 6. CDR3 loop: CASSLRTGGETQYF. In DNA, the CDR3 is TGTGCCAGCAGCCTTAGGACAGGAGGAGAGACCCAGTACTTC.

This clonotype was seen repeatedly, ten times or more. The genes are TRBV5-1 and TRBJ2-7; 9 positions match TRBD1. This CDR3 has 14 residues. Germline assignment: CDR1 SGHRS and CDR2 YFSETQ. Unmatched junction bases numbered 8, after V lost 4 bases and J lost 6 bases. CDR3 DNA sequence: TGCGCCAGCAGCCCCGGGACAGGGCCCTCCGAGCAGTACTTC. Residues: CASSPGTGPSEQYF.

The V and J genes are TRBV2 and TRBJ2-1; 9 nucleotides align to TRBD2. The trim removed 8 bases at V and 6 bases at J, leaving 5 bases unmatched. CDR1 and CDR2 from the germline V gene are SNHLY and FYNNEI. This CDR3 is built from 13 residues. This chain's CDR3 is CASLAGGSNEQFF. CDR3 bases: TGTGCCAGCCTTGCGGGAGGGTCCAATGAGCAGTTCTTC.

This clonotype was counted many times. The chain is built from TRBV28 and TRBJ2-7; TRBD2 matches 9 bases. V trimming: 6 bases; J trimming: 2 bases; junction bases outside the gene matches: 11. From germline, CDR1 is MDHEN and CDR2 SYDVKM. There are 16 residues in the CDR3. CDR3 sequence reads: CASSAPRLAVPYEQYF. The DNA of the CDR3 is TGTGCCAGCAGCGCCCCGCGACTAGCGGTACCCTACGAGCAGTACTTC.

This clonotype came up a few times. This rearrangement joins TRBV18 to TRBJ2-1; D may correspond to TRBD1 or TRBD2 (7 bases each). The CDR3 has 13 amino acids. Germline lookup yields CDR1 KGHSH and CDR2 LQKENI. The ends were cut back, 4 bases at V and 11 bases at J, with 15 bases in the middle. In nucleotides, the CDR3 is TGTGCCAGCTCACTGCGGGAGACAGGGAAGCAGTTCTTC. Its translation is CASSLRETGKQFF.

This clonotype was recorded at least ten times. The rearrangement joins TRBV5-6 to TRBJ2-7; D may be TRBD1 or TRBD2 (5 bases each). CDR3 length equals 15 residues. The germline V gene has CDR1 SGHDT and CDR2 YYEEEE. Trimming stripped 6 bases from V and 3 bases from J, with 19 bases between. The CDR3 DNA sequence: TGTGCCAGCACCACTAACCGGGACGGGGACTACGAGCAGTACGTC. This translates into CASTTNRDGDYEQYV.

At least ten counts were recorded for this clonotype. The chain couples TRBV7-2 to TRBJ2-3, with D possibly TRBD2 on 6 matching bases. The V end lost 4 bases, the J end lost 4 bases, and 12 bases lay between the germline ends. The CDR3 runs 14 residues. Germline CDR1 SGHTA, CDR2 FQGNSA. The CDR3 DNA sequence: TGTGCCAGCAGCTCCCTCGGAGGGGCAGATACGCAGTATTTT. It codes for CASSSLGGADTQYF.

This chain uses TRBV11-3 with TRBJ2-5; perhaps TRBD1 as D (6 bases). This CDR3 has 12 amino acids. V was shortened by 8 bases and J by 4 bases, with 11 bases between the two germline ends. CDR1 and CDR2 (germline): SGHNT, YENEEA. The CDR3 nucleotides read TGTGCCAGCGGACCCAGGGGAGAGACCCAGTACTTC. Protein: CASGPRGETQYF.